This entry features one T cell receptor beta chain sequence. The data belong to a study of cytomegalovirus exposure and HLA in healthy donors. CDR1 is SGHAT and CDR2 is FQNNGV in the germline V gene. The CDR3 totals 16 residues. The J segment lost 2 bases and the V segment lost 5 bases, leaving 4 bases of the junction unmatched. In the PCR, 60 Vbeta and 13 Jbeta primers were used. The data were produced by immunoSEQ multiplex PCR, yet TCRdb's version contains in-frame clones alone and is incomplete. The sample gives some 67,000 clones, 80% to 90% of which show up once; 2.5% to 3.5% is in the top ten. V is TRBV11-2 and J is TRBJ2-3; 13 bases match TRBD2. The TCR originated in a woman in her twenties or thirties in good health and CMV-seronegative. Sequenced material: PBMCs. CDR3 loop: CASSGTSGVLTDTQYF. The CDR3 DNA is TGTGCCAGCAGCGGGACTAGCGGGGTCCTCACAGATACGCAGTATTTT.